This T cell receptor beta chain is drawn from a study of blood T cells in healthy people across ages. This clonotype was seen more than once but under ten times. Antigen unknown. Study conclusions and caveats: One million T cells yielded diversity estimates that were considered underestimates.

V lost 5 bases to trimming and J lost 2 bases; unmatched junction nucleotides: 7. CDR3 size: 16 residues. Germline CDR1 reads MNHEY; CDR2 reads SVGEGT. The authors ran a second PCR of about 6 to 11 cycles using a sample-barcoded 5' primer and a J-beta primer mix. All samples gave at least 2.5 million CDR3-containing paired-end reads. TCRdb re-derived calls from the 5' RACE reads in MiXCR, one entry per CDR3 protein. The table includes around 1,900,000 distinct CDR3 sequences, 30% to 40% detected once. Specimen: blood. The TCR originated in a human donor in good health. V and J are TRBV6-2 or TRBV6-3 and TRBJ2-3; TRBD2 agrees at 10 bases. Written as DNA, the CDR3 is TGTGCCAGCAGTAACCCGGGACTAGCGAACACAGATACGCAGTATTTT. As protein: CASSNPGLANTDTQYF.